This T cell receptor beta chain was retrieved from a study of tumor-infiltrating lymphocytes in primary liver carcinoma. Study-level information: Surgical resection treated primary liver carcinoma in the patients. Every sample contained roughly 3.65 to 8 million productive TCRbeta reads, and these numbers were similar from one tissue type to another.

Of note for this clonotype: As yet, its antigen is unknown.

Starting material of about 450 ng total RNA yielded TCR beta cDNA via a constant-region primer. Modified slightly, ARM-PCR produced TCR beta libraries over three nested multiplex PCR rounds. For about 11 cycles apiece, the opening two PCR rounds ran with TRBV1-TRBV30 forward primers and a C-beta reverse primer. TCRdb redid the calling of the multiplex PCR reads with MiXCR, one entry per CDR3 protein. The data hold 300,000 to 400,000 distinct CDR3 sequences, with 55% to 65% observed a single time. Study-wide results and limits: Tumor top-250-clone fraction significantly exceeded that of blood (p = 0.039).

The CDR3 covers 14 residues. V shed 5 bases, J shed 5 bases, and the junction held 6 bases outside the gene matches. Germline values: CDR1 SGHVS, CDR2 FQNEAQ. The authors took blood RNA from unsorted whole blood and also extracted germline DNA. Sequencing used peripheral blood. The TCR originated in a man aged 40-55 years with primary liver carcinoma and hepatitis B virus infection. The chain has TRBV7-8 and TRBJ2-5; the match to TRBD1 covers 9 bases. The CDR3 sequence: CASSITGGMETQYF. CDR3 in DNA: TGTGCCAGCAGCATCACAGGGGGCATGGAGACCCAGTACTTC. Variable domain in full (rest from reference TRBV7-8 and TRBJ2-5): GAGVSQSPRYKVAKRGQDVALRCDPISGHVSLFWYQQALGQGPEFLTYFQNEAQLDKSGLPSDRFFAERPEGSVSTLKIQRTQQEDSAVYLCASSITGGMETQYFGPGTRLLVL.